This TCR beta chain was found in a study of blood T cell repertoires in COVID-19. The germline CDR1 and CDR2 sequences are MDHEN and SYDVKM. With V trimmed by 2 bases and J by 5 bases, 17 bases remained unmatched. The CDR3 length is 19 residues. Profiling relied on immunoSEQ multiplex PCR, and the TCRdb table lists in-frame clones only, not all of them. Of about 210,000 clones detected, about 83% appear once; the ten largest clones hold 2.5% to 3.5%. The specimen sequenced was peripheral blood. The rearrangement links TRBV28 to TRBJ1-5; TRBD1 aligns across 8 bases. The TCR sequence derives from a man aged 45-65 years with active or convalescent COVID-19. The CDR3 DNA is TGTGCCAGCAGTTTACAACAGGGGGTTCAATCAAGGTTACATCAGCCCCAGCATTTT. It yields the protein CASSLQQGVQSRLHQPQHF. Variable domain in full (rest from reference TRBV28 and TRBJ1-5): DVKVTQSSRYLVKRTGEKVFLECVQDMDHENMFWYRQDPGLGLRLIYFSYDVKMKEKGDIPEGYSVSREKKERFSLILESASTNQTSMYLCASSLQQGVQSRLHQPQHFGDGTRLSIL.